The sequence of this T cell receptor (beta chain) was determined in a study of naive and memory T cell subsets. Comments on this clonotype: What it recognizes is unknown.

This CDR3 comprises 18 residues. Per the germline V gene, CDR1 is SGHDT and CDR2 is YYEEEE. V lost 3 bases and J lost 1, with 19 bases in between. Study-wide results and caveats: A few larger clonotypes appeared in naive repertoires, especially CD8, possibly memory cells re-expressing CD45RA.

An equimolar mix of two oligonucleotides served as the beta constant-region primer for TRBC1 and TRBC2. The ligated cDNA underwent four PCR rounds using SP2 and nested alpha and beta constant-region primers. Via MiXCR, TCRdb re-called the UMI-ligation and nested PCR reads, giving one row per CDR3 protein. In the table there are 140,000 to 150,000 distinct CDR3 sequences, about 23% of which are singletons. This chain joins TRBV5-6 and TRBJ2-2; D is possibly TRBD1 or TRBD2 (5 bases each). The sequencing input was naive CD4+ T cells from blood. The TCR sequence derives from a human donor in good health. The CDR3 loop is CASSWTGTVHLNTGELFF. The DNA for the CDR3 is TGTGCCAGCAGCTGGACCGGGACGGTGCACCTGAACACCGGGGAGCTGTTTTTT.